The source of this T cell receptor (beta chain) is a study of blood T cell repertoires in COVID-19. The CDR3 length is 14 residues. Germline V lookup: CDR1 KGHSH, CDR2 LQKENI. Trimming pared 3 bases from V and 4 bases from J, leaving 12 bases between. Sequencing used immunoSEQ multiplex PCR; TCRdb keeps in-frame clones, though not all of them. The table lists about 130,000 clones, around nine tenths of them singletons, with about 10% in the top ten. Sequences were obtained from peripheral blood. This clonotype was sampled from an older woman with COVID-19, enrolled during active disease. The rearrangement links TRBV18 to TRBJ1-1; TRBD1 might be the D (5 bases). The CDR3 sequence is CASSPFSGITEAFF. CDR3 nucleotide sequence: TGTGCCAGCTCACCTTTCTCAGGGATCACTGAAGCTTTCTTT.